This entry lists 8 T cell receptor beta chains sequenced from one sample in a study of response to subunit inactivated influenza vaccine. TCRdb analysed the RT-PCR reads with MiXCR anew, one entry per CDR3 protein. The profile shows 300,000 to 350,000 distinct CDR3 sequences, 21% of them singletons. Sequencing used PBMCs from blood, obtained about 19 months after vaccination. These receptors all come from a man between 50 and 75 years old who received an inactivated influenza vaccine.

The CDR3 sequence is CASSQLDRNEQFF. The CDR3 DNA is TGTGCCAGCAGCCAACTGGACAGAAATGAGCAGTTCTTC. The rearrangement links TRBV14 to TRBJ2-1; tentatively, D is TRBD1 (6 bases). Looked up from germline, CDR1 is SGHDN and CDR2 is FVKESK. Trimming removed 2 bases at V and 7 bases at J, with 9 bases between. The CDR3 runs 13 residues.

The chain is built from TRBV6-5 and TRBJ1-6, with 8 bases that match TRBD1. After removal of 2 bases from V and 8 bases from J, the junction contained 5 bases not matched to a gene. Germline loops: CDR1 MNHEY, CDR2 SVGAGI. CDR3 length: 15 amino acids. Written as DNA, the CDR3 is TGTGCCAGCAGTTACGGGCAGGGGGCCTATTCACCCCTCCACTTT. Encoded protein: CASSYGQGAYSPLHF.

This clonotype was seen more than once but under ten times. The chain has TRBV9 and TRBJ2-5; D may be TRBD2 (6 bases). The germline V and J ends were trimmed by 2 bases and 0 bases, with 11 bases remaining between them. Looked up from germline, CDR1 is SGDLS and CDR2 is YYNGEE. The CDR3 covers 15 residues. Here the CDR3 DNA reads TGTGCCAGCAGCGTGTTAGCGGAGTACCAAGAGACCCAGTACTTC. Protein product: CASSVLAEYQETQYF.

This clonotype was seen more than once but under ten times. V and J are TRBV3-1 and TRBJ1-1, with D perhaps TRBD1 (5 bases). Germline V gene sequence: CDR1 LGHDT, CDR2 YNNKEL (reference sequence). This CDR3 has 13 amino acids. V lost 0 bases and J lost 11, with 13 bases in between. In DNA form, the CDR3 reads TGTGCCAGCAGCCAAGATAGAACACCAGGGGCTTTCTTT. It encodes CASSQDRTPGAFF.

Of note for this clonotype: The CDR3 does not end in the conserved phenylalanine or tryptophan, so this is likely a read error. The rearrangement joins TRBV18 to TRBJ1-5, with TRBD1 matching 8 bases. The CDR3 sequence is 15 residues long. The V gene's germline CDR1 is KGHSH and CDR2 LQKENI. Trimming cost V 3 bases and J 1 base; bases outside gene matches: 2. DNA of the CDR3: TGTGCCAGCTCACCGGACAGGGTAAGCAATCAGCCCCAGCATTCT. Its translation is CASSPDRVSNQPQHS.

This clonotype has just a few counts. This chain uses TRBV27 with TRBJ1-1, with 10 bases that match TRBD1. Germline V lookup: CDR1 MNHEY, CDR2 SMNVEV (reference sequence). The length of the CDR3 is 17 residues. Trimming removed 6 bases from V and 4 bases from J; junction bases left unmatched: 14. This chain's CDR3 is CASSDRGLDLIVTEAFF. The CDR3 region has the DNA TGTGCCAGCAGCGACAGGGGGCTCGATTTAATTGTCACTGAAGCTTTCTTT.

This clonotype was seen more than once but under ten times. The gene calls are TRBV7-2 and TRBJ1-1; no reliable D call. Deletions cut 1 base from V and 7 bases from J, with 13 bases between. The germline V gene encodes CDR1 SGHTA and CDR2 FQGNSA. The CDR3 is 14 residues long. The CDR3 loop reads CASSLGVEGGEAFF. The CDR3 DNA follows: TGTGCCAGCAGCTTAGGAGTAGAGGGTGGTGAAGCTTTCTTT.

This clonotype came up many times. The chain couples TRBV7-9 to TRBJ2-3; D is possibly TRBD2 (5 bases). This CDR3 spans 14 amino acids. The ends were cut back, 3 bases at V and 1 base at J, with 8 bases in the middle. Germline V gene data show CDR1 as SEHNR and CDR2 as FQNEAQ (reference sequence). Written as DNA, the CDR3 is TGTGCCAGCAGCTTGCGGGTGGGCACAGATACGCAGTATTTT. This translates into CASSLRVGTDTQYF.